Listed here are 21 T cell receptor beta chains from one sample, sequenced in a study of OX40 agonist ivuxolimab in advanced cancers. The data were produced by immunoSEQ multiplex PCR, yet TCRdb's version contains in-frame clones alone and is incomplete. The sample yields over 25,000 clones, 81% seen once. The sequences come from CD4+ or CD8+ T cells sorted from blood, collected in a trial of the OX40 agonist ivuxolimab. The receptors derive from an adult with an advanced solid tumor such as melanoma, head and neck, liver or kidney cancer.

The chain carries TRBV19 and TRBJ2-7; D might be TRBD2 (5 bases). From germline, CDR1 is LNHDA and CDR2 SQIVND (reference sequence). The V gene lost 5 bases and the J gene lost 4 bases, with 12 bases spanning the gap. This CDR3 has 13 amino acids. The CDR3 DNA reads as TGTGCCAGTAGTTGGACTCTTTTTTACGAGCAGTACTTC. It encodes CASSWTLFYEQYF.

The gene calls are TRBV12-5 and TRBJ2-1, with D possibly matching TRBD1 (6 bases). The V and J ends lost 2 bases and 0 bases respectively, with 23 bases between them. CDR1 LGHNT and CDR2 FRNRAP come from the germline V gene. The CDR3 is 20 residues long. In nucleotides, the CDR3 is TGTGCTAGTGGTTTGACCGTCATCCCGGGACAACCGCACTCCTACAATGAGCAGTTCTTC. Translated: CASGLTVIPGQPHSYNEQFF.

The chain combines TRBV2 with TRBJ1-4, with D unclear. This CDR3 comprises 14 residues. Looked up from germline, CDR1 is SNHLY and CDR2 is FYNNEI. Trimming stripped 8 bases from V and 7 bases from J, with 17 bases between. The CDR3 nucleotides are TGTGCCAGCTACTCCCGAGGGTCTAGTGAAAAACTGTTTTTT. As protein: CASYSRGSSEKLFF. The entire variable domain, with the rest obtained from reference TRBV2 and TRBJ1-4, is as follows: EPEVTQTPSHQVTQMGQEVILRCVPISNHLYFYWYRQILGQKVEFLVSFYNNEISEKSEIFDDQFSVERPDGSNFTLKIRSTKLEDSAMYFCASYSRGSSEKLFFGSGTQLSVL.

This clone appeared a few times. V usage is TRBV27 and J usage is TRBJ2-1; D is tentatively TRBD1 or TRBD2 (5 bases each). V lost 3 bases and J lost 4, with 13 bases in between. The CDR3 covers 15 residues. Germline loops: CDR1 MNHEY, CDR2 SMNVEV (reference sequence). The CDR3 DNA is TGTGCCAGCAGTTTGGGGGTTACAGATTACAATGAGCAGTTCTTC. Encoded protein: CASSLGVTDYNEQFF.

The chain recombines TRBV6-5 with TRBJ2-5, with D tentatively TRBD1 or TRBD2 (5 bases each). Between the trimmed V and J ends, which lost 2 bases and 5 bases, there was a span of 12 bases. This CDR3 comprises 14 residues. Germline CDR1 reads MNHEY; CDR2 reads SVGAGI. The CDR3 bases are TGTGCCAGCAGTTACGCAGGGAGAAGGGAGACCCAGTACTTC. Its protein product is CASSYAGRRETQYF.

This clone was found once. This chain uses TRBV29-1 with TRBJ2-1, with TRBD2 identical over 8 bases. The CDR3 spans 15 residues. CDR1 and CDR2 from the germline V gene are SQVTM and ANQGSEA. V lost 4 bases and J lost 5; bases outside the gene matches: 10. The CDR3 loop is CSVVVDGGVNNEQFF. The CDR3 bases are TGCAGCGTTGTTGTGGACGGGGGGGTGAACAATGAGCAGTTCTTC.

The chain couples TRBV13 to TRBJ1-5; D remains ambiguous. This CDR3 contains 15 residues. Germline V gene data show CDR1 as PRHDT and CDR2 as FYEKMQ (reference sequence). V was shortened by 4 bases and J by 0 bases, with 10 bases between the two germline ends. Here the CDR3 reads CASSSGVTSNQPQHF. CDR3 sequence (DNA): TGTGCCAGCAGCTCCGGGGTAACTAGCAATCAGCCCCAGCATTTT.

The CDR3 region has the DNA TGTGCCAGCAGCTTGTCACACGACACTTACACCGGGGAGCTGTTTTTT. It encodes CASSLSHDTYTGELFF. The chain employs TRBV4-2 and TRBJ2-2; D gene ambiguous. The CDR3 runs to 16 residues. Germline CDR1 reads LGHNA; CDR2 reads YNFKEQ. Trimming left V 5 bases short and J 3 bases short, with 16 bases between.

The V gene is TRBV7-9, the J gene TRBJ2-3, with TRBD2 matching over 7 bases. This CDR3 is 16 amino acids long. CDR1 is SEHNR and CDR2 is FQNEAQ in the germline V gene (reference sequence). After removal of 2 bases from V and 5 bases from J, the junction contained 10 bases not matched to a gene. The DNA of the CDR3 is TGTGCCAGCAGCTTAACAGGATTAGCGGGCCAAGATACGCAGTATTTT. As protein: CASSLTGLAGQDTQYF.

The chain carries TRBV7-8 and TRBJ1-2; 7 nucleotides agree with TRBD1. V lost 5 bases, J lost 4 bases, and 10 bases stayed unmatched. Germline V gives CDR1 SGHVS, CDR2 FQNEAQ. The length of the CDR3 is 15 residues. CDR3 protein: CASSPNRAGGYGYTF. CDR3 sequence (DNA): TGTGCCAGCAGCCCTAACCGGGCAGGGGGCTATGGCTACACCTTC.

The V gene is TRBV19, the J gene TRBJ2-5, with TRBD2 matching 9 bases. The CDR3 is 13 amino acids. Germline loops: CDR1 LNHDA, CDR2 SQIVND (reference sequence). Unmatched junction bases numbered 4, after V lost 4 bases and J lost 7 bases. CDR3 in amino acids: CASSTSGGWTQYF. CDR3 in DNA: TGTGCCAGTAGTACCAGCGGGGGGTGGACCCAGTACTTC.

The chain carries TRBV4-1 and TRBJ2-7; a possible D gene is TRBD1 (5 bases). Germline V gives CDR1 MGHRA, CDR2 YSYEKL. The CDR3 is 16 amino acids. V was cut by 2 bases and J by 4 bases, with 18 bases left in between. CDR3 nucleotide sequence: TGCGCCAGCAGCCAAAAGGACACCAGTCGTTTTTACGAGCAGTACTTC. Translation gives CASSQKDTSRFYEQYF.

The CDR3 region is CAISAGDGAYEQYF. CDR3 sequence (DNA): TGTGCCATCAGTGCAGGGGATGGGGCCTACGAGCAGTACTTC. J is TRBJ2-7 and V is TRBV10-3; the D gene is possibly TRBD1 (6 bases). The V gene lost 4 bases and the J gene lost 2 bases, with 12 bases spanning the gap. Germline V gives CDR1 ENHRY, CDR2 SYGVKD. The CDR3 loop spans 14 amino acids.

The chain has TRBV11-2 and TRBJ2-7; possibly TRBD1 or TRBD2 for D (6 bases each). Germline CDR1 and CDR2: SGHAT and FQNNGV. The CDR3 totals 14 residues. The V end was cut by 4 bases, the J end by 4 bases, with 14 bases between. CDR3 amino acids: CASSWGADLYEQYF. The DNA of the CDR3 is TGTGCCAGCAGCTGGGGGGCCGACCTTTACGAGCAGTACTTC.

The chain has TRBV15 and TRBJ2-1, with 7 positions matching TRBD1. Germline V CDR1 and CDR2: LNHNV, YYDKDF (reference sequence). The CDR3 extends over 16 amino acids. V lost 3 bases and J lost 5; bases outside the gene matches: 10. The CDR3 loop reads CATSSGTGVLHNEQFF. Here the CDR3 DNA reads TGTGCCACCAGCAGTGGAACAGGGGTCCTACACAATGAGCAGTTCTTC.

This chain connects TRBV9 to TRBJ2-7, with D perhaps being TRBD1 or TRBD2 (7 bases each). The CDR3 loop spans 15 amino acids. Trimming left V 3 bases short and J 4 bases short, with 17 bases between. Germline CDR1 is SGDLS and CDR2 is YYNGEE. The CDR3 protein is CASSAGGSGEYEQYF. In DNA, the CDR3 is TGTGCCAGCAGCGCAGGGGGGAGCGGGGAGTACGAGCAGTACTTC.

V is TRBV7-2 and J is TRBJ2-2; D gene unclear. With 3 bases removed from V and 4 bases from J, the gap between germline ends came to 9 bases. The CDR3 covers 14 residues. CDR1 and CDR2 (germline): SGHTA, FQGNSA. The CDR3, as DNA: TGTGCCAGCAGCTTGAACAGACCCACCGGGGAGCTGTTTTTT. It yields the protein CASSLNRPTGELFF.

J is TRBJ2-5 and V is TRBV6-1; perhaps TRBD2 as D (5 bases). Trimming left V 2 bases short and J 0 bases short, with 16 bases between. This CDR3 contains 17 residues. The germline gives CDR1 MNHNS, CDR2 SASEGT. CDR3 DNA: TGTGCCAGCAGTGAATTGTTTTCTTCGGGGTACCAAGAGACCCAGTACTTC. Protein sequence: CASSELFSSGYQETQYF.

V usage is TRBV2 and J usage is TRBJ1-2; D may be TRBD1 (5 bases). The CDR3 is made up of 12 amino acids. V was cut by 8 bases and J by 4 bases, with 11 bases left in between. Germline CDR1 and CDR2: SNHLY and FYNNEI. CDR3 bases: TGTGCCAGCCTGCTGGGGGTCTATGGCTACACCTTC. This gives the protein CASLLGVYGYTF.

The chain joins TRBV27 to TRBJ2-7; 7 positions match TRBD1. This CDR3 spans 15 amino acids. Germline lookup yields CDR1 MNHEY and CDR2 SMNVEV (reference sequence). V lost 3 bases and J lost 3; bases outside the gene matches: 8. CDR3 sequence: CASSFYRGTYYEQYF. The CDR3 DNA reads TGTGCCAGCAGTTTCTACAGGGGAACCTACTACGAGCAGTACTTC.

This chain joins TRBV4-1 and TRBJ1-5; perhaps TRBD1 as D (5 bases). This CDR3 is built from 14 residues. Germline V gene sequence: CDR1 MGHRA, CDR2 YSYEKL. Trimming took off 3 bases at V and 6 bases at J, with 12 bases between the two ends. Here the CDR3 reads CASSQVAGVQPQHF. The CDR3 DNA sequence: TGCGCCAGCAGCCAGGTGGCGGGGGTTCAGCCCCAGCATTTT.